The rows below give T cell receptor beta chains drawn from one sample of a study of a mutant IDH1 vaccine in newly diagnosed glioma. Their antigens remain unidentified. Using immunoSEQ multiplex PCR, the repertoire was profiled, and TCRdb retains in-frame clones only, with some absent. The data show tens of thousands of clones, with approximately 80% seen just once and 3.5% to 5% held by the top ten. This sample comprised PBMCs, obtained from a glioma patient whose treatment included an IDH1 peptide vaccine. These receptor sequences come from a man aged 25-40 years with glioma. Each CDR3 is given with its conserved first and last residue. A D gene is named only where the DNA matches it firmly. The listing skips clone size in some rows; elsewhere it reads once, few, many or a size class.

CDR3aa,CDR3nt,abundance,j_gene,v_gene,len,d_gene
CASSGLGTGFGNQPQHF,TGTGCCAGCAGTGGGTTAGGGACAGGGTTCGGCAATCAGCCCCAGCATTTT,-,TRBJ1-5,TRBV6-1,17,TRBD1
CASSYSAGARNEKLFF,TGTGCCAGCAGTTACTCGGCAGGGGCAAGGAATGAAAAACTGTTTTTT,once,TRBJ1-4,TRBV6-5,16,-
CASSTGNRETQYF,TGTGCCAGCAGTACCGGGAACCGAGAGACCCAGTACTTC,-,TRBJ2-5,TRBV2,13,-
CSAGRGGEAFF,TGCAGTGCTGGTAGGGGGGGTGAAGCTTTCTTT,-,TRBJ1-1,TRBV20-1,11,-
CASKAETGGGYNEQFF,TGTGCCAGCAAGGCCGAGACCGGGGGAGGCTACAATGAGCAGTTCTTC,-,TRBJ2-1,TRBV27,16,-
CAWKEPAGFTDTQYF,TGTGCCTGGAAAGAGCCAGCGGGCTTCACAGATACGCAGTATTTT,-,TRBJ2-3,TRBV30,15,-
CASSQQGVNEKLFF,TGCGCCAGCAGCCAACAGGGAGTAAATGAAAAACTGTTTTTT,-,TRBJ1-4,TRBV5-1,14,-
CASSLGGQADQPQHF,TGTGCCAGCAGCTTGGGGGGACAGGCTGATCAGCCCCAGCATTTT,-,TRBJ1-5,TRBV5-4,15,TRBD1
CASSQTVAYGYTF,TGCGCCAGCAGTCAAACAGTTGCGTATGGCTACACCTTC,-,TRBJ1-2,TRBV4-1,13,-
CSVVPETGYGYTF,TGCAGCGTTGTTCCAGAGACGGGCTATGGCTACACCTTC,once,TRBJ1-2,TRBV29-1,13,-
CATSGRTEAFF,TGTGCCACCTCGGGACGAACTGAAGCTTTCTTT,-,TRBJ1-1,TRBV10-3,11,-
CASSVVSGREAFF,TGTGCCAGCAGCGTAGTGTCGGGACGAGAAGCTTTCTTT,once,TRBJ1-1,TRBV9,13,-
CASSTRVAASTDTQYF,TGTGCCAGCAGCACCCGGGTGGCAGCCAGCACAGATACGCAGTATTTT,-,TRBJ2-3,TRBV5-5,16,-
CASSDNFGVEKLFF,TGTGCCAGCAGTGATAACTTCGGGGTAGAAAAACTGTTTTTT,once,TRBJ1-4,TRBV6-1,14,-
CASSQALGGVQYF,TGTGCCAGCAGCCAAGCCCTCGGGGGGGTGCAGTACTTC,-,TRBJ2-7,TRBV14,13,TRBD2
CASRQRGVSDTQYF,TGTGCCAGTAGGCAGCGGGGTGTTTCAGATACGCAGTATTTT,-,TRBJ2-3,TRBV19,14,TRBD2
CASSLRLAGEITDTQYF,TGTGCCAGCTCACTTAGACTAGCGGGGGAAATTACAGATACGCAGTATTTT,-,TRBJ2-3,TRBV18,17,TRBD2
CASRAPGSPGGTPQHF,TGTGCCAGCAGGGCTCCGGGTAGCCCCGGGGGTACGCCCCAGCATTTT,-,TRBJ1-5,TRBV28,16,-
CASSSNKQRDSGNSPLHF,TGTGCCAGCAGCTCCAATAAGCAACGGGACAGCGGTAATTCACCCCTCCACTTT,once,TRBJ1-6,TRBV5-5,18,TRBD1
CASSYGVYNEQFF,TGTGCCAGCAGCTACGGGGTTTACAATGAGCAGTTCTTC,-,TRBJ2-1,TRBV7-6,13,-
CASSRTLDRGRVYEQYF,TGCGCCAGCAGCCGCACCCTTGATCGGGGGCGTGTGTACGAGCAGTACTTC,-,TRBJ2-7,TRBV5-1,17,-
CASSPQGGETEAFF,TGTGCCAGCTCACCACAGGGGGGCGAGACTGAAGCTTTCTTT,few,TRBJ1-1,TRBV18,14,-
CASSLGQGISYEQYF,TGTGCCAGCAGCTTGGGACAGGGGATATCCTACGAGCAGTACTTC,once,TRBJ2-7,TRBV7-9,15,TRBD1
CASSLVLETQYF,TGTGCCAGCAGCTTGGTTCTGGAGACCCAGTACTTC,-,TRBJ2-5,TRBV5-8,12,-
CASSRAVISYEQYF,TGTGCCAGCAGCCGCGCAGTTATTTCCTACGAGCAGTACTTC,-,TRBJ2-7,TRBV13,14,-
CASSQGEGAYEQYF,TGCGCCAGCAGCCAAGGGGAGGGGGCCTACGAGCAGTACTTC,-,TRBJ2-7,TRBV4-1,14,-
CASSQGTVLYEQYF,TGCGCCAGCAGCCAAGGGACAGTCTTATACGAGCAGTACTTC,-,TRBJ2-7,TRBV4-1,14,-
CASSGAPGQGGDGYTF,TGTGCCAGCAGTGGGGCCCCGGGACAGGGAGGGGATGGCTACACCTTC,-,TRBJ1-2,TRBV25-1,16,TRBD1
CASSLAADSRTEAFF,TGCGCCAGCAGCTTGGCGGCAGACTCGAGGACTGAAGCTTTCTTT,-,TRBJ1-1,TRBV5-1,15,-
CASSSRTGDNYGYTF,TGCGCCAGCAGCTCCCGGACAGGCGACAACTATGGCTACACCTTC,few,TRBJ1-2,TRBV5-1,15,TRBD1
CASSYWDRQETQYF,TGTGCCAGCAGTTACTGGGACAGGCAAGAGACCCAGTACTTC,-,TRBJ2-5,TRBV6-5,14,TRBD1
CASSLDTNTGELFF,TGCGCCAGCAGCTTGGACACAAACACCGGGGAGCTGTTTTTT,once,TRBJ2-2,TRBV5-1,14,-
CASSATGESTEAFF,TGTGCCAGCAGCGCGACAGGGGAATCCACTGAAGCTTTCTTT,-,TRBJ1-1,TRBV9,14,TRBD1
CASSLYRQPSPLHF,TGCGCCAGCAGCTTGTACCGTCAACCCTCACCCCTCCACTTT,-,TRBJ1-6,TRBV5-1,14,-
CASSEAASLLNEKLFF,TGTGCCAGCAGTGAAGCGGCCAGTCTCCTTAATGAAAAACTGTTTTTT,once,TRBJ1-4,TRBV6-1,16,-
CASSFGAQPQHF,TGTGCCAGCTCTTTCGGGGCTCAGCCCCAGCATTTT,-,TRBJ1-5,TRBV2,12,-
CASTWTGEYSPLHF,TGTGCCAGCACCTGGACAGGGGAATACTCACCCCTCCACTTT,-,TRBJ1-6,TRBV28,14,TRBD1
CASSRPGRYEAFF,TGTGCCAGCAGCCGCCCGGGACGGTATGAAGCTTTCTTT,few,TRBJ1-1,TRBV16,13,-
CASSQDGAGGPNTGELFF,TGTGCCAGCAGCCAAGATGGGGCAGGGGGGCCTAACACCGGGGAGCTGTTTTTT,few,TRBJ2-2,TRBV4-2,18,-
CASSRGTYEQYF,TGTGCCAGCAGCCGGGGAACCTACGAGCAGTACTTC,-,TRBJ2-7,TRBV6-5,12,-
CASSQPVWTARNGYTF,TGCGCCAGCAGTCAGCCGGTCTGGACAGCCCGTAATGGCTACACCTTC,-,TRBJ1-2,TRBV23-1,16,-
CASRLTVLSEKLFF,TGTGCCAGCAGGCTCACAGTACTAAGTGAAAAACTGTTTTTT,-,TRBJ1-4,TRBV6-5,14,-
CASSPGDYQNTGELFF,TGTGCCAGCAGCCCAGGGGACTATCAGAACACCGGGGAGCTGTTTTTT,-,TRBJ2-2,TRBV5-4,16,-
CASSPRGDRGGCRNQPQHF,TGCGCCAGCAGCCCAAGGGGAGACAGGGGAGGATGTCGCAATCAGCCCCAGCATTTT,-,TRBJ1-5,TRBV4-1,19,TRBD1
CASSLSQGLNEKLFF,TGCGCCAGCAGCTTATCACAGGGGCTGAATGAAAAACTGTTTTTT,-,TRBJ1-4,TRBV5-1,15,TRBD1
CASRYRDGTNTEAFF,TGTGCCAGCAGGTATAGGGACGGAACAAACACTGAAGCTTTCTTT,-,TRBJ1-1,TRBV13,15,-
CATSRGTGDSYGYTF,TGTGCCACCAGCAGAGGCACAGGGGACTCCTATGGCTACACCTTC,-,TRBJ1-2,TRBV15,15,TRBD1
CASSQGPYGYTF,TGTGCCAGCAGCCAAGGCCCTTATGGCTACACCTTC,-,TRBJ1-2,TRBV13,12,-
CASSRQGAHEQYF,TGTGCCAGCAGTCGACAGGGGGCCCACGAGCAGTACTTC,-,TRBJ2-7,TRBV2,13,TRBD1
CASSSRHRAEAFF,TGTGCCAGCAGTTCGAGACACCGCGCTGAAGCTTTCTTT,-,TRBJ1-1,TRBV11-2,13,-
CASSPKLRDRFGNTIYF,TGTGCCAGTAGTCCTAAGCTCCGGGACAGGTTTGGAAACACCATATATTTT,-,TRBJ1-3,TRBV19,17,TRBD1
CASSLRLAGADEQYF,TGTGCCAGCAGTCTCCGACTAGCGGGGGCCGACGAGCAGTACTTC,-,TRBJ2-7,TRBV7-9,15,TRBD2
CASSLDGQPEEQYF,TGCGCCAGCAGCTTGGATGGACAGCCCGAGGAGCAGTACTTC,once,TRBJ2-7,TRBV5-1,14,-
CASSLQGSEAFF,TGTGCCAGCAGTTTACAAGGGTCTGAAGCTTTCTTT,-,TRBJ1-1,TRBV27,12,-
CASRQGAGVANHNNEQFF,TGTGCCAGCCGACAGGGCGCAGGGGTGGCCAACCACAACAATGAGCAGTTCTTC,-,TRBJ2-1,TRBV5-6,18,TRBD1
CASSRDEGTDEQYF,TGTGCCAGCTCCCGCGATGAGGGAACTGACGAGCAGTACTTC,-,TRBJ2-7,TRBV18,14,-
CASGTVAHSNQPQHF,TGTGCCAGTGGGACGGTAGCCCATAGCAATCAGCCCCAGCATTTT,-,TRBJ1-5,TRBV19,15,-